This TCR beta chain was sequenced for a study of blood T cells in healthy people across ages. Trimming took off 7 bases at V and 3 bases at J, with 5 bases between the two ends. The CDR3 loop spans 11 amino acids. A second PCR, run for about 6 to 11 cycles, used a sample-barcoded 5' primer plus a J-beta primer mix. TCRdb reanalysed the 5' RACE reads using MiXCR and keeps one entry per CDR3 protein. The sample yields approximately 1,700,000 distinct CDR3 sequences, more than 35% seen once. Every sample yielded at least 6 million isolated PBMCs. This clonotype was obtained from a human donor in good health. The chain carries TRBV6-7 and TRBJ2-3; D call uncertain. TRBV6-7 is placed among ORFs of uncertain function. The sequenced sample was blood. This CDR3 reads CASILTDTQYF. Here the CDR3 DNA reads TGTGCCAGCATTTTGACAGATACGCAGTATTTT.